These T cell receptor beta chains were read from a single sample in a study of siplizumab effects on memory and regulatory T cells. The protocol was immunoSEQ multiplex PCR, while the TCRdb copy is restricted to in-frame clones and leaves out a portion. The sample holds about 55,000 clones, around 97% seen once. Sequencing was done on a sample of naive CD4+ T cells sorted from blood. The receptor source for this set is a human donor in good health. CDR3s include the opening cysteine and the closing phenylalanine or tryptophan. A D gene is named only where the DNA matches it firmly. Only some rows state a clone size, as once, few, many or a class for expanded clones.

D	size	V	J	DNA	CDR3
NA	NA	TRBV6-1	TRBJ2-1	TGTGCCAGCAGTGAAGCAGGTATCGAGTGGTTCTTC	CASSEAGIEWFF
NA	NA	TRBV5-4	TRBJ2-3	TGTGCCAGCAGCTTTGGGGGCGCAAGAGATACGCAGTATTTT	CASSFGGARDTQYF
NA	NA	TRBV30	TRBJ1-3	TGTGCCTGGAGTGTAATTTCTGGAAACACCATATATTTT	CAWSVISGNTIYF
NA	NA	TRBV7-9	TRBJ1-1	TGTGCCAGCAGCTTAGCTCTTATGGGACGAATGAACACTGAAGCTTTCTTT	CASSLALMGRMNTEAFF
TRBD2	once	TRBV9	TRBJ2-5	TGTGCCAGCAGCGTAGGGAGGGGACTAGCGGGGATGGGAGAGACCCAGTACTTC	CASSVGRGLAGMGETQYF
NA	NA	TRBV5-4	TRBJ2-3	TGTGCCAGCAGCGGGACCGTGGGAAGCACAGATACGCAGTATTTT	CASSGTVGSTDTQYF
NA	NA	TRBV5-1	TRBJ2-7	TGCGCCAGCAGCGCCCGGACCGCGAGGTACGAGCAGTACTTC	CASSARTARYEQYF
NA	NA	TRBV12-1	TRBJ2-5	TGTGCCAGCAGCTTCAAATCCGGGCGGAAGACCCAGTACTTC	CASSFKSGRKTQYF
TRBD2	NA	TRBV9	TRBJ2-1	TGTGCCAGCAGCGCCGTAGCGGGAGGGCCGAATGAGCAGTTCTTC	CASSAVAGGPNEQFF
NA	NA	TRBV7-9	TRBJ1-1	TGTGCCAGCAGCTTGGTCGCTATGAACACTGAAGCTTTCTTT	CASSLVAMNTEAFF
TRBD1	NA	TRBV5-1	TRBJ1-1	TGCGCCAGCAGCTCGCGCTTCTGGACAGGGGGCGCGAACACTGAAGCTTTCTTT	CASSSRFWTGGANTEAFF
NA	NA	TRBV5-1	TRBJ2-1	TGCGCCAGCCGCCCGGACGGGAGCTCCTACAATGAGCAGTTCTTC	CASRPDGSSYNEQFF
NA	NA	TRBV6-5	TRBJ1-5	TGTGCCAGCAGTGAAATAAGCAATCAGCCCCAGCATTTT	CASSEISNQPQHF
NA	NA	TRBV6-4	TRBJ1-1	TGTGCCAGCACCACTAACACTGAAGCTTTCTTT	CASTTNTEAFF
NA	NA	TRBV7-3	TRBJ2-3	TGTGCCAGCAGCTCCGGTAGTGGTTCTCGTAATACGCAGTATTTT	CASSSGSGSRNTQYF
NA	NA	TRBV4-1	TRBJ2-1	TGCGCCAGCAGCCAAGTCCGAACAAGCTCCTACAATGAGCAGTTCTTC	CASSQVRTSSYNEQFF
NA	NA	TRBV11-2	TRBJ2-1	TGTGCCAGCAGCCGAGGGTGGGAGAATGAGCAGTTCTTC	CASSRGWENEQFF
NA	once	TRBV30	TRBJ2-1	TGTGCCTGGGGAAAAACCTACAATGAGCAGTTCTTC	CAWGKTYNEQFF
TRBD1	NA	TRBV6-6	TRBJ1-5	TGTGCCAGCAGTAGACAGGGAGGGAGCAATCAGCCCCAGCATTTT	CASSRQGGSNQPQHF
NA	once	TRBV4-1	TRBJ2-7	TGCGCCAGCAGCCTGTATAGTTACGAGCAGTACTTC	CASSLYSYEQYF
NA	once	TRBV10-3	TRBJ1-2	TGTGCCATCAGGACGGCTGGCCGTCGGGGGTCCACCTTC	CAIRTAGRRGSTF
NA	NA	TRBV30	TRBJ1-4	TGTGCCTGGAGGGATAGGGGTCTTTTATATGAAAAACTGTTTTTT	CAWRDRGLLYEKLFF
TRBD1	NA	TRBV4-2	TRBJ1-1	TGTGCCAGCAGCCAAGGCCGGGACAGCGTCATGAACACTGAAGCTTTCTTT	CASSQGRDSVMNTEAFF
NA	NA	TRBV20-1	TRBJ2-3	TGCAGTGCTGACATTAGAGAAACGCAGTATTTT	CSADIRETQYF
NA	few	TRBV30	TRBJ1-5	TGTGCCTGGAGTCTTGCCGGGGGCGCCTACCAACCCCAGCATTTT	CAWSLAGGAYQPQHF
TRBD1	NA	TRBV7-6	TRBJ1-4	TGTGCCAGCAGCCCCAGGGGGTTCAATGAAAAACTGTTTTTT	CASSPRGFNEKLFF
NA	NA	TRBV6-6	TRBJ1-4	TGTGCCAGCAGTTACTCCACAGAAAAACTGTTTTTT	CASSYSTEKLFF
TRBD1	once	TRBV11-2	TRBJ2-2	TGTGCCAGCAGCCCCGGGACAGGGGTGACCGGGGAGCTGTTTTTT	CASSPGTGVTGELFF
NA	NA	TRBV28	TRBJ1-1	TGTGCCAGCAGTTTACTCCCGTGGGGTGAGAACACTGAAGCTTTCTTT	CASSLLPWGENTEAFF
NA	once	TRBV4-1	TRBJ1-5	TGCGCCAGCAGCCAAGTTCAAGGAAAAAGCAATCAGCCCCAGCATTTT	CASSQVQGKSNQPQHF
NA	once	TRBV6-1	TRBJ1-2	TGTGCCAGCAGTGAGTGGGGTTATGGCTACACCTTC	CASSEWGYGYTF
NA	NA	TRBV19	TRBJ2-1	TGTGCCACCCATAGGGACGGGAGCTCCTACAATGAGCAGTTCTTC	CATHRDGSSYNEQFF
TRBD2	NA	TRBV7-9	TRBJ2-3	TGTGCCAGCAGCCCTAGTCGCCGGCGGGGGATGACGGATACGCAGTATTTT	CASSPSRRRGMTDTQYF
NA	NA	TRBV28	TRBJ1-5	TGTGCCAGCAGTTTAGTGGGGGTGCGCAATCAGCCCCAGCATTTT	CASSLVGVRNQPQHF
TRBD2	NA	TRBV9	TRBJ2-5	TGTGCCAGCAGCGTAGGGGGACTAGCGGGAGGGGAGACCCAGTACTTC	CASSVGGLAGGETQYF
TRBD2	NA	TRBV28	TRBJ2-4	TGTGCCAGCAGTAGGACTAGCGGCGGTCAAAACATTCAGTACTTC	CASSRTSGGQNIQYF
TRBD1	NA	TRBV11-3	TRBJ1-1	TGTGCCAGCAGCACGGGACAGATAGGAGAAGCTTTCTTT	CASSTGQIGEAFF
NA	NA	TRBV19	TRBJ2-1	TGTGCCAGTAGTATCCCGGGGCCCTACAATGAGCAGTTCTTC	CASSIPGPYNEQFF
NA	NA	TRBV9	TRBJ2-2	TGTGCCAGCAGCGTAGGAGCCAACACCGGGGAGCTGTTTTTT	CASSVGANTGELFF
NA	NA	TRBV29-1	TRBJ2-5	TGCAGCGTTGTTGGAACCCGTATACAAGAGACCCAGTACTTC	CSVVGTRIQETQYF
NA	NA	TRBV5-1	TRBJ2-5	TGCGCCAGCAGCTTGGATGAGACCCAGTACTTC	CASSLDETQYF
TRBD2	NA	TRBV19	TRBJ2-7	TGTGCCAGTAGTATAATAGCGGGAGGCTCCTACGAGCAGTACTTC	CASSIIAGGSYEQYF
NA	NA	TRBV6-5	TRBJ1-2	TGTGCCAGCAGTTACTCAGGGGGCTATGGCTACACCTTC	CASSYSGGYGYTF
NA	NA	TRBV29-1	TRBJ1-1	TGCAGCGTCAGGGACGACATGAACACTGAAGCTTTCTTT	CSVRDDMNTEAFF
TRBD2	NA	TRBV6-5	TRBJ2-5	TGTGCCAGCAGTTGGGGGATAGCGGGAGTAGGAGAGACCCAGTACTTC	CASSWGIAGVGETQYF
NA	NA	TRBV10-3	TRBJ2-5	TGTGCCATCAGACCAAGACCCGACGGTCCAGAGACCCAGTACTTC	CAIRPRPDGPETQYF
NA	NA	TRBV5-4	TRBJ1-4	TGTGCCAGCAGGCGCCGTTTGGGTCTTAATGAAAAACTGTTTTTT	CASRRRLGLNEKLFF
NA	NA	TRBV6-5	TRBJ2-7	TGTGCCAGCAGTTACTCCCTGGGGGCTGGATACTACTTC	CASSYSLGAGYYF
TRBD2	NA	TRBV19	TRBJ2-1	TGTGCCAGTAGTTTTTGGACTAGCGAACTAAACCAGAATTACAATGAGCAGTTCTTC	CASSFWTSELNQNYNEQFF
NA	NA	TRBV6-1	TRBJ2-4	TGTGCCAGCAGTGAGAACATTCAGTACTTC	CASSENIQYF
NA	NA	TRBV19	TRBJ2-2	TGTGCCAGTAGGCGGGTGGCCGACACCGGGGAGCTGTTTTTT	CASRRVADTGELFF
NA	NA	TRBV9	TRBJ2-3	TGTGCCAGCAGCGTCTTGACGGGGAGCACAGATACGCAGTATTTT	CASSVLTGSTDTQYF
NA	NA	TRBV11-3	TRBJ1-2	TGTGCCAGCAGCCTAGCCGCGGGAGGAGTATATGGCTACACCTTC	CASSLAAGGVYGYTF
NA	NA	TRBV11-3	TRBJ2-1	TGTGCCAGCAGCTTAGGTGGGGATGAGCAGTTCTTC	CASSLGGDEQFF